One and the same sample provided the 20 T cell receptor beta chains below, sequenced in a study of spatial heterogeneity in lung cancer. Documented time point: sample taken at primary tumor resection. The input material, whole RNA from tumor, nontumor lung or frozen PBMC, was sequenced unsorted. Each CDR3 protein is one row after TCRdb ran MiXCR on the 5' RACE reads. The repertoire holds about 39,000 distinct CDR3 sequences, with around 5.8% as singletons. Here the sequenced sample was PBMCs, taken at surgery. The receptors were gathered from a male donor with early-stage non-small cell lung cancer.

V usage is TRBV20-1 and J usage is TRBJ2-7; 11 bases fit TRBD2. V was clipped by 6 bases and J by 3 bases; unmatched bases: 7. Germline-derived CDR1 and CDR2 are DFQATT and SNEGSKA (reference sequence). This CDR3 comprises 14 residues. Here the CDR3 DNA reads TGCAGTGCCACCACCGGGACTAGCGGCTACGAGCAGTACTTC. Translating gives CSATTGTSGYEQYF.

In this sample, this clonotype turned up a few times. This chain joins TRBV18 and TRBJ2-1, with a tentative D call TRBD1 (5 bases). The CDR3 spans 14 residues. V dropped 5 bases and J dropped 9 bases, with 17 bases sitting between them. Looked up from germline, CDR1 is KGHSH and CDR2 is LQKENI. CDR3 loop: CASSAGFTALEQFF. The CDR3 coding sequence is TGTGCCAGCTCAGCAGGGTTTACAGCCCTTGAGCAGTTCTTC.

This clonotype was counted ten times or more. The CDR3 DNA follows: TGTGCCAGCAGTTTACTCTGGGCAGTAAAAGAGACCCAGTACTTC. Translated, it gives CASSLLWAVKETQYF. This chain connects TRBV12-3 or TRBV12-4 to TRBJ2-5; D unresolved. The CDR3 loop spans 15 amino acids. The V gene lost 2 bases and the J gene lost 3 bases, with 13 bases spanning the gap.

This clonotype showed up many times. The gene calls are TRBV6-5 and TRBJ1-4, with 8 bases identical to TRBD1. CDR1 is MNHEY and CDR2 is SVGAGI in the germline V gene. The CDR3 is 20 amino acids. After removal of 6 bases from V and 2 bases from J, the junction contained 20 bases not matched to a gene. The CDR3 protein is CASRLVRDRPYSATNEKLFF. The CDR3 bases are TGTGCCAGCAGGCTCGTTCGGGACAGGCCCTACTCCGCCACTAATGAAAAACTGTTTTTT.

The V gene is TRBV28, the J gene TRBJ2-6; no definite D call. Germline V CDR1 and CDR2: MDHEN, SYDVKM. V was cut by 3 bases and J by 0 bases, with 6 bases left in between. This CDR3 spans 15 amino acids. The CDR3 region has the DNA TGTGCCAGCAGTTTCACCGGCTCTGGGGCCAACGTCCTGACTTTC. Translating it yields CASSFTGSGANVLTF.

This clonotype was counted many times. V gene TRBV6-5 combines with J gene TRBJ2-3; the D is unclear. Looked up from germline, CDR1 is MNHEY and CDR2 is SVGAGI. The V end lost 7 bases, the J end lost 4 bases, and 18 bases lay between the germline ends. The CDR3 is 15 residues long. The CDR3 coding sequence is TGTGCCAGCACCCGGGCACAGAAGAATGCAGATACGCAGTATTTT. Protein sequence: CASTRAQKNADTQYF.

There are many counts of this clonotype. The chain has TRBV20-1 and TRBJ1-5, with D perhaps matching TRBD1 (6 bases). Trimming cost V 0 bases and J 7 bases, with 19 bases left between them. Germline V gene lookup returns CDR1 DFQATT and CDR2 SNEGSKA (reference sequence). The CDR3 extends over 16 amino acids. The CDR3, as DNA: TGCAGTGCTAGAGATCATTTACAGGGAGGAAAGCAGCCCCAGCATTTT. Amino acids: CSARDHLQGGKQPQHF.

This clonotype was found many times. The chain combines TRBV5-1 with TRBJ2-2, with TRBD1 matching 7 bases. Germline trimming cut 2 bases from V and 1 base from J; bases unmatched to any gene: 5. The CDR3 spans 16 residues. Germline V gene data show CDR1 as SGHRS and CDR2 as YFSETQ. CDR3 DNA: TGCGCCAGCAGCTTAGACAGGGTCAAGAACACCGGGGAGCTGTTTTTT. Encoded protein: CASSLDRVKNTGELFF. The variable domain in full, with the rest retrieved from reference TRBV5-1 and TRBJ2-2, is KAGVTQTPRYLIKTRGQQVTLSCSPISGHRSVSWYQQTPGQGLQFLFEYFSETQRNKGNFPGRFSGRQFSNSRSEMNVSTLELGDSALYLCASSLDRVKNTGELFFGEGSRLTVL.

This clonotype was observed at least ten times. The V and J genes are TRBV18 and TRBJ2-5; 8 bases match TRBD2. Per the germline V gene, CDR1 is KGHSH and CDR2 is LQKENI. The length of the CDR3 is 13 residues. Unmatched junction bases numbered 5, after V lost 6 bases and J lost 5 bases. The CDR3 sequence: CASSPGRAETQYF. CDR3 DNA: TGTGCCAGCTCTCCCGGGAGGGCGGAGACCCAGTACTTC.

This clonotype was observed at least ten times. The chain uses TRBV12-3 or TRBV12-4 and TRBJ2-6; D is unclear. The CDR3 is made up of 14 amino acids. V shed 5 bases and J shed 0 bases, with 5 bases lying between them. The CDR3 nucleotides are TGTGCCAGCAGTCCACCCTCTGGGGCCAACGTCCTGACTTTC. It encodes CASSPPSGANVLTF.

This chain links TRBV5-1 with TRBJ2-1, with D perhaps matching TRBD1 or TRBD2 (5 bases each). This CDR3 comprises 14 residues. Germline lookup yields CDR1 SGHRS and CDR2 YFSETQ. The V gene lost 4 bases and the J gene lost 9 bases, with 17 bases spanning the gap. Here the CDR3 DNA reads TGCGCCAGCAGCCTCCGGGACCCCGGCACTGAGCAGTTCTTC. Protein product: CASSLRDPGTEQFF.

Ten or more counts support this clonotype. The chain joins TRBV6-5 to TRBJ1-6; possibly TRBD1 for D (6 bases). Germline CDR1 is MNHEY and CDR2 is SVGAGI. The CDR3 extends over 15 amino acids. V was cut by 4 bases and J by 3 bases, with 10 bases left in between. Written as DNA, the CDR3 is TGTGCCAGCAGTTTCCGGGACATCTATAATTCACCCCTCCACTTT. Translation: CASSFRDIYNSPLHF.

The chain carries TRBV15 and TRBJ1-2, with a possible D match to TRBD1 (5 bases). The CDR3 runs 15 residues. Trimming pared 5 bases from V and 2 bases from J, leaving 15 bases between. Germline V lookup: CDR1 LNHNV, CDR2 YYDKDF (reference sequence). CDR3 sequence (DNA): TGTGCCACCAGCCACCGGGACGGAAGGAACTATGGCTACACCTTC. It specifies CATSHRDGRNYGYTF.

There are many counts of this clonotype. The chain employs TRBV28 and TRBJ2-1; no firm D call. CDR1 and CDR2 (germline): MDHEN, SYDVKM. This CDR3 region has 15 residues. V was shortened by 2 bases and J by 8 bases, with 16 bases between the two germline ends. The CDR3 DNA follows: TGTGCCAGCAGTTTAGGAAACCTGAAGGTAGATGAGCAGTTCTTC. Its protein product is CASSLGNLKVDEQFF. Full variable domain (outside the CDR3, taken from reference TRBV28 and TRBJ2-1): DVKVTQSSRYLVKRTGEKVFLECVQDMDHENMFWYRQDPGLGLRLIYFSYDVKMKEKGDIPEGYSVSREKKERFSLILESASTNQTSMYLCASSLGNLKVDEQFFGPGTRLTVL.

This clonotype has ten or more counts. The chain couples TRBV12-3 or TRBV12-4 to TRBJ2-7; D remains unclear. This CDR3 contains 13 residues. V was trimmed by 5 bases and J by 6 bases, leaving 14 bases between them. Written as DNA, the CDR3 is TGTGCCAGCAGTCCTCTTGATGGGGTCGAGCAGTACTTC. Translated: CASSPLDGVEQYF.

This clonotype has ten or more counts. The V gene is TRBV9, the J gene TRBJ2-1; the match to TRBD1 covers 10 bases. This CDR3 contains 16 residues. Germline loops: CDR1 SGDLS, CDR2 YYNGEE. With 2 bases clipped from V and 3 bases from J, the junction kept 5 bases outside the gene matches. The CDR3 loop reads CASSVGDRGHYNEQFF. The CDR3 bases are TGTGCCAGCAGCGTGGGGGACAGGGGCCACTACAATGAGCAGTTCTTC.

This clonotype was recorded at least ten times. The chain recombines TRBV18 with TRBJ1-2, with D perhaps matching TRBD1 (5 bases). With 5 bases removed from V and 8 bases from J, the gap between germline ends came to 12 bases. CDR3 length: 12 residues. Germline lookup yields CDR1 KGHSH and CDR2 LQKENI. CDR3 nucleotide sequence: TGTGCCAGCTCAAATCAGGGAAGCGGCTACACCTTC. Amino acid sequence: CASSNQGSGYTF.

This clonotype was found many times. The genes are TRBV6-6 and TRBJ1-5; perhaps TRBD1 as D (6 bases). V lost 5 bases and J lost 0, with 17 bases in between. The CDR3 has 17 residues. Germline V gene lookup returns CDR1 MNHNY and CDR2 SVGAGI (reference sequence). CDR3 in amino acids: CASSPRRGGYSNQPQHF. CDR3 coding DNA: TGTGCCAGCAGTCCCAGGAGGGGGGGATATAGCAATCAGCCCCAGCATTTT.

There are many counts of this clonotype. Here the CDR3 DNA reads TGTGCCAGCAGTGAGGGGGACCGAGAAAAACTGTTTTTT. Encoded protein: CASSEGDREKLFF. The chain carries TRBV25-1 and TRBJ1-4; possible D gene TRBD1, 5 bases. Germline V gives CDR1 MGHDK, CDR2 SYGVNS. Between the trimmed V and J ends, which lost 3 bases and 8 bases, there was a span of 10 bases. This CDR3 has 13 amino acids.

This clonotype was found many times. J is TRBJ2-6 and V is TRBV11-2; D ambiguous. Between the trimmed V and J ends, which lost 5 bases and 2 bases, there was a span of 13 bases. This CDR3 is 16 amino acids long. The germline CDR1 and CDR2 sequences are SGHAT and FQNNGV. CDR3: CASSVTTLPGANVLTF. CDR3 coding DNA: TGTGCCAGCAGCGTAACTACACTCCCTGGGGCCAACGTCCTGACTTTC.